This T cell receptor (beta chain) was sequenced for a study of T cell responses to AZD1222 COVID-19 vaccine. Some clones are missing from TCRdb's copy, which holds only in-frame ones; the method was immunoSEQ multiplex PCR. The table shows tens of thousands of clones, with around 90% occurring only once. As to this clone: What it recognizes is unknown.

CDR3 length equals 13 residues. Trimming took off 7 bases at V and 10 bases at J, with 14 bases between the two ends. Germline V gene lookup returns CDR1 SEHNR and CDR2 FQNEAQ (reference sequence). Study-wide points: Mapped onto spike, vaccine-associated CD4 TCRs spanned it and were dominant at 160-218 and 743-854.

The genes are TRBV7-9 and TRBJ1-6; a weak D match, TRBD1 (5 bases). The source material was peripheral blood, sampled 28 days after the second AZD1222 dose. The TCR was taken from an adult who received the AZD1222 COVID-19 vaccine. The CDR3 DNA follows: TGTGCCAGCAACGTCGAGGGGAGCTCACCCCTCCACTTT. Protein: CASNVEGSSPLHF.